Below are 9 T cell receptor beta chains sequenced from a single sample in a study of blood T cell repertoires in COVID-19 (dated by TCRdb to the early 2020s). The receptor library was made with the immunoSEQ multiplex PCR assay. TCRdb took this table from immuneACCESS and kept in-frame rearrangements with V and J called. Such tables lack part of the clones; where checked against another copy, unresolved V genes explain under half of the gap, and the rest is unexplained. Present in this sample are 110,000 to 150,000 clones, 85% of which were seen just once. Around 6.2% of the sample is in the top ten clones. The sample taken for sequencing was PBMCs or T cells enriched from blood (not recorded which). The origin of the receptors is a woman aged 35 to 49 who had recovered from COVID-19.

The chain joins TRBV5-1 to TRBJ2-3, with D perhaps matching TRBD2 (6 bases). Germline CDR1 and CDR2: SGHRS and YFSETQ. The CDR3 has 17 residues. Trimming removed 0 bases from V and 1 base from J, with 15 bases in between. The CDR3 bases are TGCGCCAGCAGCTTGGCCTCGGTGGGGGGAGGCACAGATACGCAGTATTTT. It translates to CASSLASVGGGTDTQYF.

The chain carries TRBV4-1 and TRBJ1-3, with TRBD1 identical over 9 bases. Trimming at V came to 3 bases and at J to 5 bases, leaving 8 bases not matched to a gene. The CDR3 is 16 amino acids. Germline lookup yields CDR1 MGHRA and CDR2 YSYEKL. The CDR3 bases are TGCGCCAGCAGCCACGACGGGACAGGGAGTAGAAACACCATATATTTT. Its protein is CASSHDGTGSRNTIYF.

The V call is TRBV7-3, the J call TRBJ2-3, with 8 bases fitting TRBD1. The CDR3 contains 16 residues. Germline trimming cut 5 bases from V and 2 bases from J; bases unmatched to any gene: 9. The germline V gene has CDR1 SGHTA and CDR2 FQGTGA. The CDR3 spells CASSLRAGGSTDTQYF. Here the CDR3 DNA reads TGTGCCAGCAGCCTCAGAGCAGGGGGCTCCACAGATACGCAGTATTTT.

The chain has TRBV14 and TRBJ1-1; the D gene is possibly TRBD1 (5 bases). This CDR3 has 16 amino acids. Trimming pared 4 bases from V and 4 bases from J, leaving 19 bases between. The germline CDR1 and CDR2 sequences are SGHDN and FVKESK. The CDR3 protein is CASSRRLGAGGTEAFF. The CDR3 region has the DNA TGTGCCAGCAGCCGAAGACTCGGGGCGGGAGGCACTGAAGCTTTCTTT.

The CDR3 DNA is TGTGCCAGCAGCCTGACCGGACAGGTCGGTGAAAAACTGTTTTTT. Amino acids: CASSLTGQVGEKLFF. The chain combines TRBV6-4 with TRBJ1-4; 7 bases align to TRBD1. The length of the CDR3 is 15 residues. The germline V gene has CDR1 MRHNA and CDR2 SNTAGT. The trim removed 6 bases at V and 7 bases at J, leaving 11 bases unmatched.

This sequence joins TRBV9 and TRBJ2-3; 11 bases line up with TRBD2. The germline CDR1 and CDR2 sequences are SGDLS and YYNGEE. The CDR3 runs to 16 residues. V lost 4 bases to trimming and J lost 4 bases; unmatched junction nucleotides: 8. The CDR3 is CASSNLAGGPADTQYF. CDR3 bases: TGTGCCAGCAGCAACTTAGCGGGGGGGCCTGCAGATACGCAGTATTTT.

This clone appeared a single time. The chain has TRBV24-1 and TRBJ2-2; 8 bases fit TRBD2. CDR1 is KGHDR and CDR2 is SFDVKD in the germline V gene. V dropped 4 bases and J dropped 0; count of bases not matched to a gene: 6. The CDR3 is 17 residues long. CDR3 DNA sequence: TGTGCCACCAGTGACATTCAAGCGGGGGCGAACACCGGGGAGCTGTTTTTT. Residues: CATSDIQAGANTGELFF.

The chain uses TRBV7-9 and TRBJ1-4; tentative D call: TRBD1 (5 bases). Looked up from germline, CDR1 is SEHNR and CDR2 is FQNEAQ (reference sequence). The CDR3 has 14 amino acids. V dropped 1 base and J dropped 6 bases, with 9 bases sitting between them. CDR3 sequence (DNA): TGTGCCAGCAGCTTAGGGGGCGCGGATGAAAAACTGTTTTTT. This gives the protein CASSLGGADEKLFF.

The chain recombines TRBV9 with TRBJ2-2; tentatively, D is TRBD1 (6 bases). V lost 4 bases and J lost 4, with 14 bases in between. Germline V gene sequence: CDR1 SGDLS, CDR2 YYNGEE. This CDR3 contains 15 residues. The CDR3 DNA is TGTGCCAGCAGCCCTACAGGGAGTGGCACCGGGGAGCTGTTTTTT. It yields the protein CASSPTGSGTGELFF.